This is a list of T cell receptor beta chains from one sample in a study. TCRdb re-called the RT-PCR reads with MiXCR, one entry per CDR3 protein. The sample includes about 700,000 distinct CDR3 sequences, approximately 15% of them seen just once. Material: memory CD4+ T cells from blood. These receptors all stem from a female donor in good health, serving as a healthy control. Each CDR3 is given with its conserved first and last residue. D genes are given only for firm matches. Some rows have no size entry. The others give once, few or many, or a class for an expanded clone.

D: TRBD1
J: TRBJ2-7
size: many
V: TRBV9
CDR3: CASSPGPDRVSYEQYF
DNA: TGTGCCAGCAGCCCTGGGCCGGACAGGGTCTCCTACGAGCAGTACTTC

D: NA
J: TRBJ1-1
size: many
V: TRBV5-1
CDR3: CASSRMNTEAFF
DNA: TGCGCCAGCAGCCGTATGAACACTGAAGCTTTCTTT

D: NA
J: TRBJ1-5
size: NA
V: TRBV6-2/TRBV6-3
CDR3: CASSAWDRNQPQHF
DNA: TGTGCCAGCAGTGCGTGGGACCGCAATCAGCCCCAGCATTTT

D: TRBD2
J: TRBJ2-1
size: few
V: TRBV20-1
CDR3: CSTERGGQWNEQFF
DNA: TGCAGTACCGAGCGGGGGGGTCAATGGAATGAGCAGTTCTTC

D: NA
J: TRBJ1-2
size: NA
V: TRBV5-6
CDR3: CASSLMTAVSVTF
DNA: TGTGCCAGCAGCTTGATGACAGCCGTCTCCGTCACCTTC

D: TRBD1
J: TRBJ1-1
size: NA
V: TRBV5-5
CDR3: CASSGRTGRETEAFF
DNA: TGTGCCAGCAGCGGGCGGACAGGGCGTGAGACTGAAGCTTTCTTT

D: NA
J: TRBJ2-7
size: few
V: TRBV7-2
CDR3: CASSLGAGGGVTYEQYF
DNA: TGTGCCAGCAGCTTAGGGGCCGGGGGCGGGGTAACCTACGAGCAGTACTTC

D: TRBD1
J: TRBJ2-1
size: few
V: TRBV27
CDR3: CASSKTTGGSYNEQFF
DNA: TGTGCCAGCAGTAAGACGACAGGGGGCTCCTACAATGAGCAGTTCTTC

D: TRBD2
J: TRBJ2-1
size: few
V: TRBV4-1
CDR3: CASSQGLSGSSYNEQFF
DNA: TGCGCCAGCAGCCAGGGGCTTAGCGGGAGCTCCTACAATGAGCAGTTCTTC

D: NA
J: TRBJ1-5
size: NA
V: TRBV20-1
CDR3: CSATDDRWNQPQHF
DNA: TGCAGTGCTACCGATGACAGGTGGAATCAGCCCCAGCATTTT

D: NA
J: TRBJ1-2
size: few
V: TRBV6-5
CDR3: CASTTDGGTGYTF
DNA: TGTGCCAGCACGACGGACGGCGGAACCGGCTACACCTTC

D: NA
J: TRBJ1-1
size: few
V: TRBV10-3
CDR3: CAISESRGAAAFF
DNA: TGTGCCATCAGTGAGTCTCGGGGGGCAGCAGCTTTCTTT

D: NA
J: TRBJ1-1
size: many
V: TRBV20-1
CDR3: CSATPGTGDTEAFF
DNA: TGCAGTGCTACTCCTGGGACCGGAGACACTGAAGCTTTCTTT

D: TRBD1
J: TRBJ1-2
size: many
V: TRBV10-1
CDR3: CASSDRQGDGYTF
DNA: TGCGCCAGCAGTGATCGACAGGGCGATGGCTACACCTTC

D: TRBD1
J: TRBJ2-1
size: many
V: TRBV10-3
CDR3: CAIRGQGPYNEQFF
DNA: TGTGCCATCAGGGGACAGGGACCCTACAATGAGCAGTTCTTC

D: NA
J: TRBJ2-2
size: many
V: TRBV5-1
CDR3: CASSLEGHYTGELFF
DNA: TGCGCCAGCAGCTTGGAGGGACATTACACCGGGGAGCTGTTTTTT

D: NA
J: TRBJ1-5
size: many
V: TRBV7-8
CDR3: CASSYNPNQPQHF
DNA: TGTGCCAGCAGCTATAATCCTAATCAGCCCCAGCATTTT

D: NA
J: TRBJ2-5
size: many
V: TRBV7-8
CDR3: CASSSANQETQYF
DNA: TGTGCCAGCAGTTCAGCAAACCAAGAGACCCAGTACTTC

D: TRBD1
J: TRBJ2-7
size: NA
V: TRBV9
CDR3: CASSVGGQGGYEQYF
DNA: TGTGCCAGCAGCGTAGGCGGACAGGGAGGCTACGAGCAGTACTTC

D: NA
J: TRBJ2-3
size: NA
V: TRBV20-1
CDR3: CSARIHPQDTQYF
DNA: TGCAGTGCTAGAATCCATCCCCAAGATACGCAGTATTTT

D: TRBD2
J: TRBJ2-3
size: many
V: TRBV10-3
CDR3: CAISGGTIRTDTQYF
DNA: TGTGCCATCAGTGGAGGGACTATCCGCACAGATACGCAGTATTTT

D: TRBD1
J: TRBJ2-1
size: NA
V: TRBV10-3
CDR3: CAISTPTGVEQFF
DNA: TGTGCCATCAGTACTCCGACAGGGGTTGAGCAGTTCTTC

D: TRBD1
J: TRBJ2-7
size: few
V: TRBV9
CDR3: CASSVAGTGFYEQYF
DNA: TGTGCCAGCAGCGTAGCTGGGACAGGGTTCTACGAGCAGTACTTC

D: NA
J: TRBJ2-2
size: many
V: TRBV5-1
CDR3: CASSLLGGNTGELFF
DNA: TGCGCCAGCAGCTTGTTGGGGGGAAACACCGGGGAGCTGTTTTTT

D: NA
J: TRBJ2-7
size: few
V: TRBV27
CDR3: CASSRNEQYF
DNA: TGTGCCAGCAGTAGAAACGAGCAGTACTTC

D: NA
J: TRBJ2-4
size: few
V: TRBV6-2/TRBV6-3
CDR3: CASSYGDLGNIQYF
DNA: TGTGCCAGCAGTTACGGAGACCTGGGGAACATTCAGTACTTC

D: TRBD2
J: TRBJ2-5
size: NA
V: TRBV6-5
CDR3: CASSYSGLAGGIETQYF
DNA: TGTGCCAGCAGTTACTCAGGACTAGCGGGAGGTATAGAGACCCAGTACTTC

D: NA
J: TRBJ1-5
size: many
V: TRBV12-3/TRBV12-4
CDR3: CASSLESDQPQHF
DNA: TGTGCCAGCAGTTTAGAGTCAGATCAGCCCCAGCATTTT

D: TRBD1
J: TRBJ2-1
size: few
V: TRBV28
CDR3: CASSSLGQGSTNEQFF
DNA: TGTGCCAGCAGTTCCCTTGGACAGGGTAGTACCAATGAGCAGTTCTTC

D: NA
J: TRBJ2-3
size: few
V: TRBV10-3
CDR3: CAMAVGTSTDTQYF
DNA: TGTGCCATGGCCGTCGGGACTAGCACAGATACGCAGTATTTT

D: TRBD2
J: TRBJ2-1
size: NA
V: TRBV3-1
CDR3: CASSRTSGGTNNEQFF
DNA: TGTGCCAGCAGCCGGACTAGCGGGGGTACAAACAATGAGCAGTTCTTC

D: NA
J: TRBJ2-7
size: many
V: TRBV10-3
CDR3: CAVGTETYEQYF
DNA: TGTGCCGTCGGGACTGAGACCTACGAGCAGTACTTC

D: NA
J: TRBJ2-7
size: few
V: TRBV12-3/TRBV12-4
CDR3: CASSLQGSIYEQYF
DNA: TGTGCCAGCAGTTTACAGGGTAGCATATACGAGCAGTACTTC

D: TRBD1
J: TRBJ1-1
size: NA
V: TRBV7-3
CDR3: CASRQGANTEAFF
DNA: TGTGCCAGCAGACAGGGGGCGAACACTGAAGCTTTCTTT

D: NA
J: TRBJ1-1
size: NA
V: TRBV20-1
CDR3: CSAPNGGGGRTEAFF
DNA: TGCAGTGCGCCGAACGGGGGCGGGGGCAGAACTGAAGCTTTCTTT